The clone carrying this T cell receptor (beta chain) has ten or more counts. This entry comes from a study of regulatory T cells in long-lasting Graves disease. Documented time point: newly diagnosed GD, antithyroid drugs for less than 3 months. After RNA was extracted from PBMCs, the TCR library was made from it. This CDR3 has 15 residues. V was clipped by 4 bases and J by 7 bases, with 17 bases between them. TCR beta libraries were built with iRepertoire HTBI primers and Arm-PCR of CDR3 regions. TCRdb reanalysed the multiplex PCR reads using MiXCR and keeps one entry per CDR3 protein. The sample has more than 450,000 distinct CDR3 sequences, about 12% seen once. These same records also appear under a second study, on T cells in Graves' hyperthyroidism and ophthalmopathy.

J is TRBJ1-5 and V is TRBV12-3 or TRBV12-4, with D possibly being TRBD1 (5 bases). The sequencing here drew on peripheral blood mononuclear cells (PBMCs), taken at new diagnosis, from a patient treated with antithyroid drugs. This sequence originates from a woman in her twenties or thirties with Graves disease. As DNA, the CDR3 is TGTGCCAGCAGTTCCGGGGACGGCTCGGGGCAGCCCCAGCATTTT. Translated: CASSSGDGSGQPQHF.